The clone carrying this TCR beta chain was recorded many times. Its antigen is unknown. The data belong to a study of CD8 T cells in ankylosing spondylitis. Using its own MiXCR run on the 5' RACE reads, TCRdb lists one record per CDR3 protein. This table holds around 140,000 distinct CDR3 sequences, about an eighth found once. Whole-study findings and limits: What appeared characteristic of ankylosing spondylitis blood was a TCR beta motif of eight or nine highly homologous variants. Disease-associated clones were reportedly significantly overrepresented in matched ankylosing spondylitis synovial fluid.

Trimming pared 1 base from V and 0 bases from J, leaving 7 bases between. Per germline, CDR1 SGHRS and CDR2 YFSETQ. The length of the CDR3 is 15 residues. The chain joins TRBV5-1 to TRBJ2-2; D gene ambiguous. Sequencing was carried out using blood, either unsorted or a sorted T cell fraction (not recorded which). This clonotype was obtained from a female donor with ankylosing spondylitis or in good health (not recorded which). CDR3 in DNA: TGCGCCAGCAGCTTGTTGGGGACGAACACCGGGGAGCTGTTTTTT. Amino acid sequence: CASSLLGTNTGELFF.